What follows are 18 T cell receptor beta chains derived from one specimen sequenced in a study of blood T cell repertoires in COVID-19. Libraries were prepared by immunoSEQ multiplex PCR; TCRdb keeps only in-frame clonotypes and omits some of them. The sample has about 200,000 clones, 84% seen once. Sequenced: peripheral blood. The receptors shown here come from a human donor in a cohort sampled during active COVID-19.

The chain couples TRBV28 to TRBJ2-7; D is possibly TRBD2 (5 bases). The germline CDR1 and CDR2 sequences are MDHEN and SYDVKM. The germline V and J ends were trimmed by 8 bases and 6 bases, with 11 bases remaining between them. The CDR3 extends over 11 amino acids. The CDR3 coding sequence is TGTGCCAGCGAGTCGGAGGCCGAGCAGTACTTC. Translation gives CASESEAEQYF.

The chain is built from TRBV19 and TRBJ2-5; TRBD1 matches at 9 bases. Germline assignment: CDR1 LNHDA and CDR2 SQIVND (reference sequence). CDR3 length equals 14 residues. V lost 10 bases, J lost 1 base, and 7 bases stayed unmatched. The CDR3 DNA sequence: TGTGCCAACCATCCGACAGGGGGCCAAGAGACCCAGTACTTC. Its translation is CANHPTGGQETQYF. Full variable domain (missing parts from reference TRBV19 and TRBJ2-5): DGGITQSPKYLFRKEGQNVTLSCEQNLNHDAMYWYRQDPGQGLRLIYYSQIVNDFQKGDIAEGYSVSREKKESFPLTVTSAQKNPTAFYLCANHPTGGQETQYFGPGTRLLVL.

The chain is built from TRBV5-4 and TRBJ1-2; a weak D match, TRBD1 (6 bases). This CDR3 comprises 12 residues. Germline assignment: CDR1 SGHNT and CDR2 YYREEE (reference sequence). Between the trimmed V and J ends, which lost 0 bases and 8 bases, there was a span of 8 bases. CDR3 region: CASSLDRVGYTF. DNA for the CDR3: TGTGCCAGCAGCTTGGACAGGGTGGGCTACACCTTC. Complete variable domain (other parts from reference TRBV5-4 and TRBJ1-2): ETGVTQSPTHLIKTRGQQVTLRCSSQSGHNTVSWYQQALGQGPQFIFQYYREEENGRGNFPPRFSGLQFPNYSSELNVNALELDDSALYLCASSLDRVGYTFGSGTRLTVV.

The chain has TRBV3-1 (or the pseudogene TRBV3-2) and TRBJ1-5; D is unclear. Per the germline V gene, CDR1 is LGHDT and CDR2 is YNNKEL (reference sequence). The CDR3 is 16 residues long. Trimming stripped 4 bases from V and 0 bases from J, with 13 bases between. The CDR3 loop is CASSPGLSYSNQPQHF. The CDR3 DNA sequence: TGTGCCAGCAGCCCCGGTCTAAGTTATAGCAATCAGCCCCAGCATTTT.

This chain links TRBV5-1 with TRBJ2-1; D is ambiguous. CDR3 length: 13 amino acids. Trimming took off 6 bases at V and 6 bases at J, with 13 bases between the two ends. Germline V CDR1 and CDR2: SGHRS, YFSETQ. The chain's CDR3 is CASTPPLVNEQFF. DNA for the CDR3: TGCGCCAGCACCCCACCTCTAGTCAATGAGCAGTTCTTC.

The genes are TRBV27 and TRBJ2-3, with D possibly being TRBD2 (5 bases). Trimming removed 3 bases from V and 6 bases from J, with 13 bases in between. The CDR3 is 14 residues long. CDR1 is MNHEY, CDR2 SMNVEV, per germline (reference sequence). CDR3 sequence reads: CASSFSRAVDTQYF. CDR3 sequence (DNA): TGTGCCAGCAGTTTCTCGAGGGCCGTGGATACGCAGTATTTT.

The rearrangement joins TRBV27 to TRBJ2-7; D remains unclear. CDR1 is MNHEY and CDR2 is SMNVEV in the germline V gene (reference sequence). The CDR3 is 14 amino acids. V was trimmed by 6 bases and J by 2 bases, leaving 14 bases between them. CDR3 amino acids: CASSFSMGTYEQYF. The CDR3 DNA is TGTGCCAGCAGCTTTAGCATGGGTACCTACGAGCAGTACTTC.

This chain links TRBV5-1 with TRBJ2-3; 8 bases agree with TRBD1. The germline V gene has CDR1 SGHRS and CDR2 YFSETQ. The CDR3 length is 14 residues. Unmatched junction bases numbered 4, after V lost 4 bases and J lost 3 bases. The CDR3 protein is CASSGQGATDTQYF. In DNA form, the CDR3 reads TGCGCCAGCAGCGGTCAGGGGGCAACAGATACGCAGTATTTT.

The rearrangement links TRBV7-2 to TRBJ2-1; the D gene is possibly TRBD2 (5 bases). The CDR3 sequence is 13 residues long. Germline lookup yields CDR1 SGHTA and CDR2 FQGNSA. In DNA form, the CDR3 reads TGTGCAACGGCGGACTTCTCCTACAATGAGCAGTTCTTC. Translated, it gives CATADFSYNEQFF.

The V and J genes are TRBV4-1 and TRBJ2-7, with D perhaps TRBD1 (5 bases). Between the trimmed V and J ends, which lost 1 base and 0 bases, there was a span of 10 bases. CDR3 length: 15 residues. CDR1 MGHRA and CDR2 YSYEKL come from the germline V gene. Written as DNA, the CDR3 is TGCGCCAGCAGCCAAGCGCAGGGTAGCTCCTACGAGCAGTACTTC. Translated, it gives CASSQAQGSSYEQYF.

The chain joins TRBV19 to TRBJ2-1; 11 bases agree with TRBD2. This CDR3 spans 17 amino acids. Trimming cost V 4 bases and J 2 bases; bases outside gene matches: 7. Looked up from germline, CDR1 is LNHDA and CDR2 is SQIVND (reference sequence). The CDR3 nucleotides read TGTGCCAGTAGTACCCACGTAGCGGGAGGGACCTACAATGAGCAGTTCTTC. It codes for CASSTHVAGGTYNEQFF. The full variable domain, with the rest looked up from reference TRBV19 and TRBJ2-1, is DGGITQSPKYLFRKEGQNVTLSCEQNLNHDAMYWYRQDPGQGLRLIYYSQIVNDFQKGDIAEGYSVSREKKESFPLTVTSAQKNPTAFYLCASSTHVAGGTYNEQFFGPGTRLTVL.

V usage is TRBV5-1 and J usage is TRBJ2-5, with D perhaps matching TRBD1 (5 bases). V gave up 0 bases and J gave up 4 bases, with 7 bases separating them. Germline V gives CDR1 SGHRS, CDR2 YFSETQ. This CDR3 has 13 residues. The CDR3: CASSLGQGETQYF. The CDR3 nucleotides read TGCGCCAGCAGCTTGGGGCAGGGAGAGACCCAGTACTTC.

J is TRBJ1-1 and V is TRBV5-1; the match to TRBD1 covers 7 bases. The CDR3 spans 15 residues. CDR1 is SGHRS and CDR2 is YFSETQ in the germline V gene. The ends lost 4 bases at V and 2 bases at J; junction bases unmatched: 8. CDR3 protein: CASSGDSSGNTEAFF. CDR3 sequence (DNA): TGCGCCAGCAGCGGGGACAGTTCTGGCAACACTGAAGCTTTCTTT.

This clone has a single count. The genes are TRBV28 and TRBJ2-1, with TRBD2 as a possible D gene (6 bases). Germline CDR1 and CDR2: MDHEN and SYDVKM. The CDR3 contains 15 residues. Trimming removed 2 bases at V and 0 bases at J, with 8 bases between. CDR3 sequence: CASSLPGSSYNEQFF. Here the CDR3 DNA reads TGTGCCAGCAGTTTACCCGGGAGCTCCTACAATGAGCAGTTCTTC.

The chain combines TRBV25-1 with TRBJ2-7, with TRBD2 matching 13 bases. The junction had 2 bases not matched to a gene; V was cut back by 4 bases and J by 5 bases. The CDR3 consists of 14 residues. From germline, CDR1 is MGHDK and CDR2 SYGVNS. CDR3: CASSGGLAGNEQYF. CDR3 coding DNA: TGTGCCAGCAGTGGGGGACTAGCGGGAAACGAGCAGTACTTC.

The chain is built from TRBV29-1 and TRBJ2-5; 7 positions agree with TRBD1. Germline V CDR1 and CDR2: SQVTM, ANQGSEA. J gave up 1 base and V 2 bases, and 10 bases lay outside the gene matches. The CDR3 loop spans 16 amino acids. CDR3 coding DNA: TGCAGCGTTGAATGGAGGCACAGGGGCTTCCAAGAGACCCAGTACTTC. Amino acid sequence: CSVEWRHRGFQETQYF. Looking up the rest from reference TRBV29-1 and TRBJ2-5 gives the full variable domain: SAVISQKPSRDICQRGTSLTIQCQVDSQVTMMFWYRQQPGQSLTLIATANQGSEATYESGFVIDKFPISRPNLTFSTLTVSNMSPEDSSIYLCSVEWRHRGFQETQYFGPGTRLLVL.

This clone has just a few counts. V is TRBV7-9 and J is TRBJ2-2, with TRBD1 matching 7 bases. CDR1 is SEHNR and CDR2 is FQNEAQ in the germline V gene (reference sequence). V lost 4 bases, J lost 6 bases, and 5 bases stayed unmatched. This CDR3 contains 14 residues. CDR3 DNA: TGTGCCAGCAGCTCGGACAGGTTGGCCGGGGAGCTGTTTTTT. Protein sequence: CASSSDRLAGELFF.

V gene TRBV10-1 combines with J gene TRBJ2-7; 11 bases agree with TRBD1. CDR3 length: 15 residues. The V gene's germline CDR1 is WNHNN and CDR2 SYGVQD (reference sequence). The V and J ends lost 5 bases and 1 base, in that order; junction bases with no gene match: 4. Written as DNA, the CDR3 is TGCGCCAGCAGTCCCGGACAGGGGGCTTCCTACGAGCAGTACTTC. Translated: CASSPGQGASYEQYF.